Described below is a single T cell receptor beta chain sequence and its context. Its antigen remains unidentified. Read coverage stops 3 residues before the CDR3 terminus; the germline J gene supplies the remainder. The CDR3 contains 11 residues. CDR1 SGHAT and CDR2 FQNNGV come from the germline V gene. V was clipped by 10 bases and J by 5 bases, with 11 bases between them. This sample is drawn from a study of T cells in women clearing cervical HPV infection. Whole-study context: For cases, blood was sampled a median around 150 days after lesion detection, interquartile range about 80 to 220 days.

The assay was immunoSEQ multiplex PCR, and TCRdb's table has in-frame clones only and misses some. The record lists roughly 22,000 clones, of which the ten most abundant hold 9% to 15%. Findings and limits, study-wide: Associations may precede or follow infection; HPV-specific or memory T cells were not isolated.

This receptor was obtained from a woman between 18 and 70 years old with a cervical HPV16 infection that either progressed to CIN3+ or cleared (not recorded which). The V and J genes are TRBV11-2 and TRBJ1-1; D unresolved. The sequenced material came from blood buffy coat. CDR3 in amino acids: CATRYGTEAFF. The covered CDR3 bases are TGTGCCACCAGGTACGGGACTGAA.